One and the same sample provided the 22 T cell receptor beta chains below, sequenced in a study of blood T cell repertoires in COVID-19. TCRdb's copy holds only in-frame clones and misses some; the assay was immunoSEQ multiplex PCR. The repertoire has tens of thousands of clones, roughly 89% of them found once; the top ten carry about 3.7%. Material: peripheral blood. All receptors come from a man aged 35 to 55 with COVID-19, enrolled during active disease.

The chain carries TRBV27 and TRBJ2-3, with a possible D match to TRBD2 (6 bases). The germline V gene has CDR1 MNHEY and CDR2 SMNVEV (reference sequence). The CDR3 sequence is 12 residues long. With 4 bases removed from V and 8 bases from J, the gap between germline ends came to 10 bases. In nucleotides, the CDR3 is TGTGCCAGCAGTTCAACTAGCACTACGCAGTATTTT. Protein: CASSSTSTTQYF.

The CDR3 coding sequence is TGTGCCATCAGTGACTCAGGAGGGGGGGGAGGCGAGACCCAGTACTTC. Residues: CAISDSGGGGGETQYF. The rearrangement joins TRBV10-3 to TRBJ2-5; a possible D gene is TRBD2 (7 bases). The germline V gene encodes CDR1 ENHRY and CDR2 SYGVKD. The ends were cut back, 3 bases at V and 5 bases at J, with 19 bases in the middle. The CDR3 sequence is 16 residues long.

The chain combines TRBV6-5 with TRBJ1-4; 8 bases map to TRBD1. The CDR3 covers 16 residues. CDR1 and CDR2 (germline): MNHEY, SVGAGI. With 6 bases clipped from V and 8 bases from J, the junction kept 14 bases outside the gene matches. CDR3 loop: CASRYAPGQVPEKLFF. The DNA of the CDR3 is TGTGCCAGCAGATACGCGCCGGGACAGGTTCCCGAAAAACTGTTTTTT.

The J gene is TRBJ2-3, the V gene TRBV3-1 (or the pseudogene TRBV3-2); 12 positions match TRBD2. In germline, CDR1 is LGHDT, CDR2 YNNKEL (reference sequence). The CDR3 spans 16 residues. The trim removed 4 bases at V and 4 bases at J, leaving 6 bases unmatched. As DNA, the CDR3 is TGTGCCAGCAGCCCCGAGGGACTAGCGGGTGCAGATACGCAGTATTTT. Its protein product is CASSPEGLAGADTQYF.

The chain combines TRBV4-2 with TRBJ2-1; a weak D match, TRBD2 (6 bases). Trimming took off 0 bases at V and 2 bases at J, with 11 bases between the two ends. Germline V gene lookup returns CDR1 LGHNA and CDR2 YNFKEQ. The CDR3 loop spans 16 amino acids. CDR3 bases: TGTGCCAGCAGCCAAGATACGGGAGAGACCTACAATGAGCAGTTCTTC. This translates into CASSQDTGETYNEQFF.

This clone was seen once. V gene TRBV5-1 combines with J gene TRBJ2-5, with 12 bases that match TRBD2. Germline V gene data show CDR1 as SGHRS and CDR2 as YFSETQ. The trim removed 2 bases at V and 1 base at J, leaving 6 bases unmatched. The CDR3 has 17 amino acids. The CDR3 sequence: CASSLALTSGGQETQYF. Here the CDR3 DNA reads TGCGCCAGCAGCTTAGCCCTGACTAGCGGGGGCCAAGAGACCCAGTACTTC.

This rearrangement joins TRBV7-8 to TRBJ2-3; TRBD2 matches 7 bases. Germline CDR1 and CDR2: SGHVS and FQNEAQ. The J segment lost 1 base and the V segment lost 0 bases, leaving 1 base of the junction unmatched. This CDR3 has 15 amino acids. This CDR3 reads CASSLAAGGTDTQYF. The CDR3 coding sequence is TGTGCCAGCAGCTTAGCGGCGGGAGGCACAGATACGCAGTATTTT.

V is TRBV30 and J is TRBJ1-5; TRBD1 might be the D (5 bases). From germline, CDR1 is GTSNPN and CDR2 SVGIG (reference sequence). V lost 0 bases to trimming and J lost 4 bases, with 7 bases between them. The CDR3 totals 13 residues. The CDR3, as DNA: TGTGCCTGGAGTGTAGGGGTAAATCAGCCCCAGCATTTT. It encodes CAWSVGVNQPQHF.

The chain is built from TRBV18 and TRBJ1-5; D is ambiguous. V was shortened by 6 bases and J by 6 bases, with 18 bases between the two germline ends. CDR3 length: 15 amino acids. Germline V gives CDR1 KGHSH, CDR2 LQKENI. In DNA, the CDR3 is TGTGCCAGCTCCCCTTCGGCGGAAGTGGGTCAGCCCCAGCATTTT. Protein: CASSPSAEVGQPQHF.

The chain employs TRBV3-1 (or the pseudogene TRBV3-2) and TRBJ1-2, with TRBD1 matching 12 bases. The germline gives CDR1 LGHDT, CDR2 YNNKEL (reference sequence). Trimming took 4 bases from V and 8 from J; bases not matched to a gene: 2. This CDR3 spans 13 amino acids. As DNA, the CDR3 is TGTGCCAGCAGCCTCGGGACAGGGGGCGGCTACACCTTC. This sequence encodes CASSLGTGGGYTF.

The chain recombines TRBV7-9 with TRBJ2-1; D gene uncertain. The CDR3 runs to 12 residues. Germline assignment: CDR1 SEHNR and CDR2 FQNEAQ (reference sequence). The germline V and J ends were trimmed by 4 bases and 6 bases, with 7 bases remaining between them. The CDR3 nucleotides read TGTGCCAGCAGCTCTGTATCCAATGAGCAGTTCTTC. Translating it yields CASSSVSNEQFF.

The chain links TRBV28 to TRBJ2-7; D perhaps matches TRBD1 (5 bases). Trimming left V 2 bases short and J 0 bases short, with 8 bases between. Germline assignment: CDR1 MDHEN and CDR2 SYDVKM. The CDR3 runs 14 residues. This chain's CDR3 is CASSLTGRSYEQYF. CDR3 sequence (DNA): TGTGCCAGCAGTTTAACAGGTCGCTCCTACGAGCAGTACTTC.

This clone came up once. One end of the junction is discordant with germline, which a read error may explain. Written as DNA, the CDR3 is TGTGCCAGCAGCCTAGCTAGGGGCTCTCACACAGATACGCAGTATTTT. This encodes CASSLARGSHTDTQYF. The chain links TRBV7-8 to TRBJ2-3; D is possibly TRBD1 or TRBD2 (5 bases each). This CDR3 spans 16 amino acids. Germline V gives CDR1 SGHVS, CDR2 FQNEAQ.

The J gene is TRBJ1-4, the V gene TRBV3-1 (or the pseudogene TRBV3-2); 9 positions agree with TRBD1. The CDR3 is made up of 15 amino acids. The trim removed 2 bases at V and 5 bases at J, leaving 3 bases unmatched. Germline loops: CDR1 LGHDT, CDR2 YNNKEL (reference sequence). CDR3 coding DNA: TGTGCCAGCAGCCAACCGGGACAGGGCAATGAAAAACTGTTTTTT. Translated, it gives CASSQPGQGNEKLFF.

Here the CDR3 reads CASSLGGQGAFEQYF. The DNA of the CDR3 is TGCGCCAGCAGCTTGGGGGGACAGGGGGCTTTCGAGCAGTACTTC. J is TRBJ2-7 and V is TRBV5-1; 12 bases map to TRBD1. This CDR3 is built from 15 residues. V dropped 0 bases and J dropped 6; count of bases not matched to a gene: 4. Germline assignment: CDR1 SGHRS and CDR2 YFSETQ.

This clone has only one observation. CDR3 sequence (DNA): TGTGCCAGCAGCCTTACTAGCGGGGGTATAACAGATACGCAGTATTTT. Translating it yields CASSLTSGGITDTQYF. The V and J genes are TRBV7-9 and TRBJ2-3; 11 bases agree with TRBD2. V trimming: 5 bases; J trimming: 3 bases; junction bases outside the gene matches: 7. This CDR3 is 16 amino acids long. Germline V gives CDR1 SEHNR, CDR2 FQNEAQ (reference sequence).

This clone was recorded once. CDR3 coding DNA: TGTGCCAGCAGCCCCGGGGGTATGAGCACAGATACGCAGTATTTT. Translation: CASSPGGMSTDTQYF. This chain connects TRBV3-1 (or the pseudogene TRBV3-2) to TRBJ2-3, with D possibly matching TRBD2 (6 bases). Germline V lookup: CDR1 LGHDT, CDR2 YNNKEL (reference sequence). This CDR3 spans 15 amino acids. Trimming took 4 bases from V and 0 from J, leaving 11 bases between them.

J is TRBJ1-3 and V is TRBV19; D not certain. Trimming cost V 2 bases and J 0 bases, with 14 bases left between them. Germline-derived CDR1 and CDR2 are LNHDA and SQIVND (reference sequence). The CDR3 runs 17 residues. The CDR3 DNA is TGTGCCAGTAGTATACAGGATCTCTCCTTCTCTGGAAACACCATATATTTT. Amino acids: CASSIQDLSFSGNTIYF.

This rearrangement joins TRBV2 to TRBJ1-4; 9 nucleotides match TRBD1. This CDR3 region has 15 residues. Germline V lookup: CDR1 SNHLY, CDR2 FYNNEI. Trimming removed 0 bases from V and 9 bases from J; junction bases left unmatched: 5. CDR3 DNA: TGTGCCAGCAGTGAAGCCCCGGGACAGGGAAAAAAACTGTTTTTT. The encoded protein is CASSEAPGQGKKLFF.

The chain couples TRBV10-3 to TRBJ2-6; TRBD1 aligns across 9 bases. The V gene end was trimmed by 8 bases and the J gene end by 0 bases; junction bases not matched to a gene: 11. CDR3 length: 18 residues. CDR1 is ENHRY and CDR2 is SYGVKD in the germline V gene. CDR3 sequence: CAIAPGQGQDSGANVLTF. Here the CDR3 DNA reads TGTGCCATCGCACCGGGACAGGGACAAGACTCTGGGGCCAACGTCCTGACTTTC.

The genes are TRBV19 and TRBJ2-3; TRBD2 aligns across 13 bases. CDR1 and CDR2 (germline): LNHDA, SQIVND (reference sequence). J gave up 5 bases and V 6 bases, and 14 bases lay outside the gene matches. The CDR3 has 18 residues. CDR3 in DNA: TGTGCCAGTAGCCCAGAGGGCTTACTAGCGGGAGGGCGAGATACGCAGTATTTT. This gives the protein CASSPEGLLAGGRDTQYF.

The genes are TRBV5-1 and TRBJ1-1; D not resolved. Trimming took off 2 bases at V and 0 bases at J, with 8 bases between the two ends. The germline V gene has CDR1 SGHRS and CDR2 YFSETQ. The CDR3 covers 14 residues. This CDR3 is CASSLYRMNTEAFF. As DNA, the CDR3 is TGCGCCAGCAGCTTATACAGAATGAACACTGAAGCTTTCTTT.